The 8 T cell receptor beta chains below come from one sample, sequenced in a study of preoperative IRX-2 immunotherapy in early breast cancer. Sequenced by immunoSEQ multiplex PCR; TCRdb stores in-frame clones only, minus some. The table lists more than 2,500 clones, about 80% of them singletons, with approximately 12% in the top ten. Treatment denoted: preoperative locoregional IRX-2 cytokine immunotherapy. The sample in question was tumor tissue, obtained after IRX-2 immunotherapy. The source of these receptors is a human donor with breast cancer.

The J gene is TRBJ2-1, the V gene TRBV19, with 8 bases aligning to TRBD2. The germline V gene encodes CDR1 LNHDA and CDR2 SQIVND (reference sequence). Trimming at V came to 5 bases and at J to 5 bases, leaving 5 bases not matched to a gene. The CDR3 is 14 residues long. This CDR3 reads CASSRLAGNNEQFF. CDR3 DNA sequence: TGTGCCAGTAGTCGGCTAGCGGGCAACAATGAGCAGTTCTTC.

This chain joins TRBV5-1 and TRBJ2-5; D possibly corresponds to TRBD1 (6 bases). The germline V and J ends were trimmed by 0 bases and 4 bases, with 10 bases remaining between them. This CDR3 contains 14 residues. The germline gives CDR1 SGHRS, CDR2 YFSETQ. The CDR3 DNA follows: TGCGCCAGCAGCTTGGTAGCAGGGGTAGAGACCCAGTACTTC. Amino acid sequence: CASSLVAGVETQYF.

This rearrangement joins TRBV5-1 to TRBJ2-3; D call uncertain. Trimming removed 5 bases at V and 1 base at J, with 11 bases between. CDR3 length equals 14 residues. Germline V gene lookup returns CDR1 SGHRS and CDR2 YFSETQ. For the CDR3, the DNA is TGCGCCAGCAGAGTAGGGTGGGGCACAGATACGCAGTATTTT. It codes for CASRVGWGTDTQYF.

The V gene is TRBV28, the J gene TRBJ1-4; 7 nucleotides agree with TRBD1. From germline, CDR1 is MDHEN and CDR2 SYDVKM. There are 15 residues in the CDR3. V shed 6 bases and J 7 bases; nucleotides not matched to a gene: 11. The CDR3 nucleotides read TGTGCCAGCAGATCTCAGGGGGTAACGGTTGAAAAACTGTTTTTT. Residues: CASRSQGVTVEKLFF.

V gene TRBV19 combines with J gene TRBJ2-3, with 8 bases lining up with TRBD2. V lost 7 bases and J lost 2; bases outside the gene matches: 5. Germline V gene data show CDR1 as LNHDA and CDR2 as SQIVND (reference sequence). This CDR3 is built from 14 residues. The CDR3 nucleotides are TGTGCCAGTACCACGGGGGGGGACACAGATACGCAGTATTTT. It translates to CASTTGGDTDTQYF. The full variable domain, in which reference TRBV19 and TRBJ2-3 provide the parts outside the CDR3, is DGGITQSPKYLFRKEGQNVTLSCEQNLNHDAMYWYRQDPGQGLRLIYYSQIVNDFQKGDIAEGYSVSREKKESFPLTVTSAQKNPTAFYLCASTTGGDTDTQYFGPGTRLTVL.

J is TRBJ2-7 and V is TRBV11-3, with D possibly being TRBD1 (6 bases). This CDR3 has 15 amino acids. Germline CDR1 SGHNT, CDR2 YENEEA. Trimming shortened V by 0 bases and J by 3 bases, and 12 bases separated the two germline ends. The CDR3 bases are TGTGCCAGCAGCTTAGAAGGCAGGGGACGCTACGAGCAGTACTTC. This gives the protein CASSLEGRGRYEQYF.

This clone has only one observation. The J gene is TRBJ2-2, the V gene TRBV6-8; tentatively, D is TRBD2 (7 bases). This CDR3 is built from 20 residues. The germline gives CDR1 MNHGY, CDR2 SAAAGT. Between the trimmed V and J ends, which lost 6 bases and 5 bases, there was a span of 31 bases. Written as DNA, the CDR3 is TGTGCCAGCAGGGAAGGGCGGGGGCGCGGGAGACCCCTAAGGACCGGGGAGCTGTTTTTT. Translation: CASREGRGRGRPLRTGELFF.

CDR3 in amino acids: CASREQSTYNEQFF. The CDR3 nucleotides are TGTGCCAGCAGGGAACAGAGCACCTACAATGAGCAGTTCTTC. This chain joins TRBV6-8 and TRBJ2-1; D gene unclear. The CDR3 is 14 residues long. The V end lost 6 bases, the J end lost 2 bases, and 11 bases lay between the germline ends. CDR1 is MNHGY, CDR2 SAAAGT, per germline.